This is a list of T cell receptor beta chains from one sample in a study of blood T cell repertoires in COVID-19. Using immunoSEQ multiplex PCR, the repertoire was profiled, and TCRdb retains in-frame clones only, with some absent. The table has around 84,000 clones, 80% seen once; the top ten hold more than 10%. Sequenced: peripheral blood. These receptors originate from a woman aged 40 to 50 with active or convalescent COVID-19. CDR3s include the opening cysteine and the closing phenylalanine or tryptophan. The D gene is left open where the match is weak. Part of the rows lack a size; the others show once, few, many or a class for expanded clones.

clone_size j_call v_call d_call cdr3_nt cdr3_aa
. TRBJ2-1 TRBV5-4 . TGTGCCAGCCACAGGGGGGGGTCGGATGAGCAGTTCTTC CASHRGGSDEQFF
. TRBJ2-7 TRBV6-6 TRBD2 TGTGCCAGCAGAACGCATAGCGGGGATAGCTCCTACGAGCAGTACTTC CASRTHSGDSSYEQYF
few TRBJ2-1 TRBV19 TRBD2 TGTGCCAGTAGTATTCTGGGACTAGCGGGAGAGCAGTTCTTC CASSILGLAGEQFF
. TRBJ2-1 TRBV11-3 . TGTGCCAGCAGCTCGAACGAGAATGAGCAGTTCTTC CASSSNENEQFF
. TRBJ1-5 TRBV7-8 . TGTGCCAGCAGCTTAGGGCAGGGCGTCGCTCAGCCCCAGCATTTT CASSLGQGVAQPQHF
. TRBJ2-3 TRBV7-3 . TGTGCCAGCAGTCCGGACAGTAGCACAGATACGCAGTATTTT CASSPDSSTDTQYF
. TRBJ2-3 TRBV11-2 . TGTGCCAGCAGCTTAGGAGGTGCAGATACGCAGTATTTT CASSLGGADTQYF
. TRBJ2-1 TRBV19 TRBD2 TGTGCCAGTGGGGCGGGGGGAATTTACAATGAGCAGTTCTTC CASGAGGIYNEQFF
few TRBJ2-1 TRBV28 TRBD1 TGTGCCAGCAGCGCCGGGACAGTGAGGAATGAGCAGTTCTTC CASSAGTVRNEQFF
. TRBJ1-4 TRBV5-1 TRBD1 TGCGCCAGCAGCTTTAAACGGGACAGGGGTCCGAATGAAAAACTGTTTTTT CASSFKRDRGPNEKLFF
. TRBJ1-1 TRBV27 . TGTGCCAGCAGTTTATCTCCCCCCCGAGGGGGCACTGAAGCTTTCTTT CASSLSPPRGGTEAFF
. TRBJ1-5 TRBV28 . TGTGCCAGCAGCAGGGGAGGGGGCAATCAGCCCCAGCATTTT CASSRGGGNQPQHF
. TRBJ1-6 TRBV19 . TGTGCCAGTAGTATCCCCCAGGGAAGTTCACCCCTCCACTTT CASSIPQGSSPLHF
. TRBJ2-7 TRBV15 TRBD1 TGTGCCACCAGCAGAGGACAGGGTCTCGCCTACGAGCAGTACTTC CATSRGQGLAYEQYF
. TRBJ1-5 TRBV6-6 . TGTGCCAGCAGTTACCCCGAGGGCAATCAGCCCCAGCATTTT CASSYPEGNQPQHF
once TRBJ2-5 TRBV10-2 . TGCGCCAGCAGTGAGTCGGACTCCCAAGAGACCCAGTACTTC CASSESDSQETQYF
. TRBJ2-1 TRBV4-3 TRBD1 TGCGCCAGCAGCCAAGATCCAAGATTCGACAGGGGAATAAAGTACAATGAGCAGTTCTTC CASSQDPRFDRGIKYNEQFF
. TRBJ2-7 TRBV27 TRBD1 TGTGCCAGCAGAGCCCCGGGACAGGGGGCACGAGAGCAGTACTTC CASRAPGQGAREQYF
. TRBJ2-3 TRBV5-4 . TGTGCCAGCAGCTTTTTTAGTGGCACAGATACGCAGTATTTT CASSFFSGTDTQYF
few TRBJ1-6 TRBV6-5 . TGTGCCAGCAGGAACAGGGTGGATTCACCCCTCCACTTT CASRNRVDSPLHF
. TRBJ2-7 TRBV4-2 . TGTGCCAGCAGCCAAGTAGAGGGTGAGACAGGTACCTACGAGCAGTACTTC CASSQVEGETGTYEQYF
. TRBJ2-7 TRBV2 TRBD2 TGTGCCAGCAGTACCGGAGCGGGGTTTTACGAGCAGTACTTC CASSTGAGFYEQYF
. TRBJ1-2 TRBV3-1/TRBV3-2 . TGTGCCAGCAGCCCCGGCACAACAGGGAACTATGGCTACACCTTC CASSPGTTGNYGYTF
. TRBJ2-7 TRBV7-8 . TGTGCCAGCAGCTTAGAACACTCCTACGAGCAGTACTTC CASSLEHSYEQYF
. TRBJ2-2 TRBV15 . TGTGCCACCAGCAGAGATCAGGCGGGCGTGCTGTTTTTT CATSRDQAGVLFF
. TRBJ1-3 TRBV7-9 . TGTGCCAGCAGCCGGACTAGCTCTGGAAACACCATATATTTT CASSRTSSGNTIYF
. TRBJ2-2 TRBV11-3 . TGTGCCAGCAGCTTCGGGAGCCTGGACACCGGGGAGCTGTTTTTT CASSFGSLDTGELFF
. TRBJ1-4 TRBV11-2 . TGTGCCAGCAGCTTACAGGGAAGACTGTTTTTT CASSLQGRLFF